This TCR beta chain was retrieved from a study of T cells after yellow fever vaccination. Study in general: Researchers used SMART-Seq v4 Ultra Low Input to prepare fractions that had low cell numbers.

TCRdb used MiXCR to reprocess the 5' RACE reads, holding one entry per CDR3 protein. The table shows a few hundred thousand distinct CDR3 sequences, with 6.9% occurring only once. This clonotype was seen more than once but under ten times. V was clipped by 1 base and J by 9 bases, with 22 bases between them. Germline V CDR1 and CDR2: LGHDT, YNNKEL (reference sequence). The CDR3 is 17 residues long. V gene TRBV3-1 combines with J gene TRBJ2-1; a weak D match, TRBD1 (6 bases). The material sequenced was CD4+ T cells sorted from PBMCs, taken 15 days after the yellow fever booster vaccination. The receptor was isolated from a young man who received the YFV17D yellow fever vaccine. In DNA, the CDR3 is TGTGCCAGCAGCCAAGTGCTCGGGACAACGTACCCGGGTGAGCAGTTCTTC. It translates to CASSQVLGTTYPGEQFF.